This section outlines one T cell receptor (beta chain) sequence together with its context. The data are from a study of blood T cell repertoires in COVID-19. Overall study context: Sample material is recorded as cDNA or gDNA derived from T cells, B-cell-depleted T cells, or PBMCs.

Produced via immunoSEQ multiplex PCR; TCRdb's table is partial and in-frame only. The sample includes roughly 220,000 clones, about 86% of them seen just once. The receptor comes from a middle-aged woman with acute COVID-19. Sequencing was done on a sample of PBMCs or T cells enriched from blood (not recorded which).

The CDR3 loop reads CASTAGTSSGSNYNEQFF. The CDR3 nucleotides read TGTGCCAGCACGGCCGGAACGTCTAGCGGATCGAACTACAATGAGCAGTTCTTC. The rearrangement joins TRBV11-3 to TRBJ2-1, with 7 positions matching TRBD2. Germline lookup yields CDR1 SGHNT and CDR2 YENEEA. The CDR3 has 18 amino acids. After removal of 7 bases from V and 3 bases from J, the junction contained 18 bases not matched to a gene.